This is a list of T cell receptor beta chains from one sample in a study of early stage breast cancer tumors. Assay: immunoSEQ multiplex PCR; the TCRdb copy retains only in-frame clones and omits some. The sample lists 45,000 to 60,000 clones, about nine tenths occurring once. Sequencing used blood. These receptors were obtained from a person between 65 and 80 years old with breast cancer. CDR3s include the opening cysteine and the closing phenylalanine or tryptophan. Each record gives: clone size, J gene, D gene, V gene, CDR3 protein, CDR3 DNA. D genes are given only for firm matches. Expanded clones get a size class; other rows say once, few or many, or leave the size out.

size: .; J: TRBJ1-3; D: .; V: TRBV27; CDR3: CATMRTDSSGNTIYF; DNA: TGTGCCACCATGCGGACAGACTCCTCTGGAAACACCATATATTTT
size: .; J: TRBJ2-3; D: .; V: TRBV5-1; CDR3: CASNLTGFTDTQYF; DNA: TGCGCCAGCAACTTGACAGGCTTCACAGATACGCAGTATTTT
size: .; J: TRBJ2-5; D: .; V: TRBV5-6; CDR3: CASSFRGGQSQETQYF; DNA: TGTGCCAGCAGCTTCAGAGGGGGACAATCGCAAGAGACCCAGTACTTC
size: .; J: TRBJ2-3; D: .; V: TRBV10-2; CDR3: CASSPAGTWTDTQYF; DNA: TGCGCCAGCAGTCCCGCAGGTACTTGGACAGATACGCAGTATTTT
size: .; J: TRBJ1-1; D: .; V: TRBV11-2; CDR3: CASSLDRFGGREAFF; DNA: TGTGCCAGCAGCTTAGATCGTTTCGGGGGGCGAGAGGCTTTCTTT
size: .; J: TRBJ2-3; D: .; V: TRBV9; CDR3: CASSAGTDTQYF; DNA: TGTGCCAGCAGCGCCGGTACAGATACGCAGTATTTT
size: .; J: TRBJ2-1; D: TRBD1; V: TRBV19; CDR3: CASSIGQGGHNEQFF; DNA: TGTGCCAGTAGTATTGGACAGGGTGGGCACAATGAGCAGTTCTTC
size: .; J: TRBJ2-5; D: TRBD1; V: TRBV18; CDR3: CASSQNRGRGETQYF; DNA: TGTGCCAGCTCACAGAACAGGGGGCGCGGGGAGACCCAGTACTTC
size: .; J: TRBJ1-2; D: .; V: TRBV6-6; CDR3: CASSGTTSGNIYGYTF; DNA: TGTGCCAGCAGTGGGACAACCTCCGGGAACATCTATGGCTACACCTTC
size: .; J: TRBJ2-7; D: TRBD2; V: TRBV7-4; CDR3: CASSWPGLADSYEQYF; DNA: TGTGCCAGCAGCTGGCCGGGACTAGCGGACTCCTACGAGCAGTACTTC
size: few; J: TRBJ2-7; D: TRBD1; V: TRBV7-9; CDR3: CASSFYRGQDEQYF; DNA: TGTGCCAGCAGCTTCTACAGGGGGCAAGACGAGCAGTACTTC
size: .; J: TRBJ2-3; D: TRBD2; V: TRBV5-6; CDR3: CASSPGLAGVPYTQYF; DNA: TGTGCCAGCAGCCCGGGACTAGCGGGGGTGCCTTATACGCAGTATTTT
size: .; J: TRBJ1-1; D: .; V: TRBV7-9; CDR3: CASSLAGRERTEAFF; DNA: TGTGCCAGCAGCTTAGCTGGTAGGGAGCGCACTGAAGCTTTCTTT
size: .; J: TRBJ2-2; D: .; V: TRBV9; CDR3: CASSVDRAGELFF; DNA: TGTGCCAGCAGCGTAGATCGGGCCGGGGAGCTGTTTTTT
size: .; J: TRBJ2-3; D: .; V: TRBV7-2; CDR3: CASSFLSSDTQYF; DNA: TGTGCCAGCAGCTTTTTGTCCTCGGATACGCAGTATTTT
size: .; J: TRBJ1-2; D: TRBD1; V: TRBV30; CDR3: CAWTWTGRNYGYTF; DNA: TGTGCCTGGACGTGGACAGGGAGAAACTATGGCTACACCTTC
size: .; J: TRBJ1-1; D: TRBD1; V: TRBV18; CDR3: CASSPTGGTEAFF; DNA: TGTGCCAGCTCTCCTACAGGGGGCACTGAAGCTTTCTTT
size: few; J: TRBJ1-5; D: TRBD1; V: TRBV4-1; CDR3: CASSQESRGGGGQPQHF; DNA: TGCGCCAGCAGCCAAGAATCCCGAGGGGGCGGAGGTCAGCCCCAGCATTTT
size: .; J: TRBJ1-4; D: TRBD1; V: TRBV25-1; CDR3: CASSNDLQGAGEKLFF; DNA: TGTGCCAGCAGTAACGACCTTCAGGGGGCTGGTGAAAAACTGTTTTTT
size: .; J: TRBJ1-1; D: .; V: TRBV11-2; CDR3: CASSQERNTEAFF; DNA: TGTGCCAGCAGCCAAGAGAGGAACACTGAAGCTTTCTTT
size: .; J: TRBJ1-6; D: .; V: TRBV5-1; CDR3: CASGEGASSYNSPLHF; DNA: TGCGCCAGCGGGGAAGGGGCGAGCTCCTATAATTCACCCCTCCACTTT
size: .; J: TRBJ1-5; D: .; V: TRBV19; CDR3: CASSFDRSSNQPQHF; DNA: TGTGCCAGTAGTTTTGACAGATCCAGCAATCAGCCCCAGCATTTT
size: .; J: TRBJ2-1; D: TRBD2; V: TRBV5-6; CDR3: CASSPGMRREGGYNEQFF; DNA: TGTGCCAGCAGCCCCGGGATGCGACGGGAGGGGGGCTACAATGAGCAGTTCTTC
size: .; J: TRBJ1-2; D: .; V: TRBV5-1; CDR3: CASSYGPGGGYTF; DNA: TGCGCCAGCAGCTACGGACCCGGGGGGGGCTACACCTTC
size: .; J: TRBJ2-5; D: TRBD2; V: TRBV28; CDR3: CASSLQTSGQETQYF; DNA: TGTGCCAGCAGTTTACAGACTAGCGGACAAGAGACCCAGTACTTC
size: .; J: TRBJ1-4; D: .; V: TRBV9; CDR3: CASSVANGHPGDKKLFF; DNA: TGTGCCAGCAGCGTAGCTAACGGCCACCCCGGGGATAAAAAACTGTTTTTT
size: few; J: TRBJ1-6; D: TRBD1; V: TRBV19; CDR3: CASRSRGDNSPLHF; DNA: TGTGCCAGTAGATCCAGGGGGGATAATTCACCCCTCCACTTT
size: .; J: TRBJ2-1; D: .; V: TRBV6-6; CDR3: CASSYGGGSSYNEQFF; DNA: TGTGCCAGCAGTTACGGAGGAGGAAGCTCCTACAATGAGCAGTTCTTC
size: .; J: TRBJ2-5; D: .; V: TRBV7-8; CDR3: CASSPGSGSEETQYF; DNA: TGTGCCAGCAGCCCCGGGTCGGGTAGTGAAGAGACCCAGTACTTC
size: medium-sized; J: TRBJ1-3; D: TRBD1; V: TRBV27; CDR3: CASRTQGAGNTIYF; DNA: TGTGCCAGCCGAACACAGGGGGCAGGAAACACCATATATTTT
size: .; J: TRBJ1-2; D: .; V: TRBV28; CDR3: CASGRRIDGYTF; DNA: TGTGCCAGCGGGCGCCGGATCGATGGCTACACCTTC
size: few; J: TRBJ2-7; D: .; V: TRBV30; CDR3: CAWKTGGFYEQYF; DNA: TGTGCCTGGAAAACCGGGGGTTTCTACGAGCAGTACTTC